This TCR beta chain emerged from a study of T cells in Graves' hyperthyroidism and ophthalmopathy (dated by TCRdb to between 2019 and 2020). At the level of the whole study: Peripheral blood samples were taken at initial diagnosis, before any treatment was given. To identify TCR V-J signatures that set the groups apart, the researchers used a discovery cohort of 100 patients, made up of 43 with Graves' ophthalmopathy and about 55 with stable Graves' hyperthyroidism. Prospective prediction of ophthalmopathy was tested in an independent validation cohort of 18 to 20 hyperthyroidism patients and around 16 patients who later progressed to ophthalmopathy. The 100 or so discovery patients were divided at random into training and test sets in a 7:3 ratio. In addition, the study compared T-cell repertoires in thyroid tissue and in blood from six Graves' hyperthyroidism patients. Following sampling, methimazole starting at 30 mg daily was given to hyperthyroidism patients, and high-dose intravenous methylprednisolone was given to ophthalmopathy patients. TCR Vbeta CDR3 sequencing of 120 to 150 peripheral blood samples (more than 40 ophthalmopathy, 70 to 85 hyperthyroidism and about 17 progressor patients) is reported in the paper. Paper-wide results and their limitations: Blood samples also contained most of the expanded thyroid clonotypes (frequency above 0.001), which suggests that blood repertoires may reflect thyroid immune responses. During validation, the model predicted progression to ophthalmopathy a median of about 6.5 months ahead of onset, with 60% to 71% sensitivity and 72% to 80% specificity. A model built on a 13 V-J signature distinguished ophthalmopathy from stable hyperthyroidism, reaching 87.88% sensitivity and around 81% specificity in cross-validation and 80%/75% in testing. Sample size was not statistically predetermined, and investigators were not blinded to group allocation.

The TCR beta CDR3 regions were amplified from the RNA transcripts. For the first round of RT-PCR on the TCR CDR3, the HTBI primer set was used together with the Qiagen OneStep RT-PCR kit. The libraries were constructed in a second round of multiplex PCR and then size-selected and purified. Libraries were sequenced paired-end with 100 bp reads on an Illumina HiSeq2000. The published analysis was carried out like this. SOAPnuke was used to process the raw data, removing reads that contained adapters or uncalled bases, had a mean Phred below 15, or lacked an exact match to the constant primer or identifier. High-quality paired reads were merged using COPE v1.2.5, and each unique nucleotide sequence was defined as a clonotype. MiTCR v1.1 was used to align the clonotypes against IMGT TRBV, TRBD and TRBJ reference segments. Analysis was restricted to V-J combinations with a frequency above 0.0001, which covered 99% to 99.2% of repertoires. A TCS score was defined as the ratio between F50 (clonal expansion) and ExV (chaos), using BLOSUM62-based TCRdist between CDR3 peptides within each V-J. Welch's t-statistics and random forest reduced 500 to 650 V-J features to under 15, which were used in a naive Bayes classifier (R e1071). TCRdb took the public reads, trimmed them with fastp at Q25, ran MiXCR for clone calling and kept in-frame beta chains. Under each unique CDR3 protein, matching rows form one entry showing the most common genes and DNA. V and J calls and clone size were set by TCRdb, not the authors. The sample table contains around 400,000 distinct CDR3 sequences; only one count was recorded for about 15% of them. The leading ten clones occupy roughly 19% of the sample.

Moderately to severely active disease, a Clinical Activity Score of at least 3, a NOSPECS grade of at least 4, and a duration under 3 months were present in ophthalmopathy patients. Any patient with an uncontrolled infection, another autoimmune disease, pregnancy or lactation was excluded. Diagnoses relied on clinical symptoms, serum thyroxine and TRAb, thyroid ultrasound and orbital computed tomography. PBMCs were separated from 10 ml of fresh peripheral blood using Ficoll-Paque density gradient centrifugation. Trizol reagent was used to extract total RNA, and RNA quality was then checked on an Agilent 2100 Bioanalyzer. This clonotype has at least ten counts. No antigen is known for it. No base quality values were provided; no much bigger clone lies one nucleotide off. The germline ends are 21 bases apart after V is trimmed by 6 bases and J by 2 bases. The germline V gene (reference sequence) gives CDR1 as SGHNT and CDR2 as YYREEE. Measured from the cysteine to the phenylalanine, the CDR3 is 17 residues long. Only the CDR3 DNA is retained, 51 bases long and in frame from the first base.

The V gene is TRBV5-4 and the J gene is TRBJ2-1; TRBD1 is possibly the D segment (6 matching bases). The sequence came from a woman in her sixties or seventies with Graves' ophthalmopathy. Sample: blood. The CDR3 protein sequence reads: CASTVLRGTTTYNEQFF. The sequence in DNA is TGTGCCAGCACTGTCCTTAGGGGGACAACAACCTACAATGAGCAGTTCTTC.